This TCR beta chain was observed in a study of cytomegalovirus exposure and HLA in healthy donors. Those who donated were healthy bone marrow donors. Per germline, CDR1 SGHRS and CDR2 YFSETQ. V dropped 0 bases and J dropped 3 bases, with 8 bases sitting between them. This CDR3 spans 14 amino acids. Primers included in the PCR were 60 Vbeta and 13 Jbeta primers. This table comes from immunoSEQ multiplex PCR, and its TCRdb copy is limited to in-frame clones, with some not included. The table shows about 85,000 clones, with around four fifths occurring only once. Sequenced sample: PBMCs. This chain links TRBV5-1 with TRBJ2-3; D is unclear. The TCR comes from a boy younger than 18 in good health and CMV-seronegative. The CDR3 sequence is CASSLAQETDTQYF. In DNA, the CDR3 is TGCGCCAGCAGCTTGGCCCAAGAGACAGATACGCAGTATTTT.